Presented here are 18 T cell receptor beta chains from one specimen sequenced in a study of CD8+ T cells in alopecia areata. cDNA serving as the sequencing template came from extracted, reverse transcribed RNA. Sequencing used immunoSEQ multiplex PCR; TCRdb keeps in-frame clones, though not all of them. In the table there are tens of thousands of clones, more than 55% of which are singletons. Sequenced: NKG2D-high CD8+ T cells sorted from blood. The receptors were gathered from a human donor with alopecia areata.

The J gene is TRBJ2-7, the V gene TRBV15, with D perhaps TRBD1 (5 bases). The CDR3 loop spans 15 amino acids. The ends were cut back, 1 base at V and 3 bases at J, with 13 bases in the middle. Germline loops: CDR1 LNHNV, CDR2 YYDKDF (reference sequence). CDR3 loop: CATSRARQYLYEQYF. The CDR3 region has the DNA TGTGCCACCAGCAGAGCCCGACAGTACCTCTACGAGCAGTACTTC.

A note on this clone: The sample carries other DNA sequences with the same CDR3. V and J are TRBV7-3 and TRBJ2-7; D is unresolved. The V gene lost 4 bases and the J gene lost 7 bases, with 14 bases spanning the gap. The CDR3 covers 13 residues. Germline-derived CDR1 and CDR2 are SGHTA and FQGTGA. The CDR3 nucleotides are TGTGCCAGCAGCTCCGGTCCTGGCTATGAGCAGTACTTC. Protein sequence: CASSSGPGYEQYF.

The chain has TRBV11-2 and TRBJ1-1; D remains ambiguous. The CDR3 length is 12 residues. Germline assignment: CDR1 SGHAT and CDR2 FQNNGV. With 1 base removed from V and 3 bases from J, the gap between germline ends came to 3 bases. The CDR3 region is CASSLGDTEAFF. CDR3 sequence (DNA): TGTGCCAGCAGCTTAGGGGACACTGAAGCTTTCTTT.

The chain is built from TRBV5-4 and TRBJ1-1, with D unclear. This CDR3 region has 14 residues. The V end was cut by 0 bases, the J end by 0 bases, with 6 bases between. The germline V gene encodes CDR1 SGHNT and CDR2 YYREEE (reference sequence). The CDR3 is CASSLGAMNTEAFF. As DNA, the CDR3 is TGTGCCAGCAGCTTGGGGGCCATGAACACTGAAGCTTTCTTT.

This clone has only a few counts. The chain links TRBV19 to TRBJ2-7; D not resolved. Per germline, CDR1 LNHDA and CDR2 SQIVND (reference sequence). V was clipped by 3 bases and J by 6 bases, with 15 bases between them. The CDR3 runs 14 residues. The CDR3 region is CASSISMVPGEQYF. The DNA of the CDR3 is TGTGCCAGTAGTATTAGTATGGTGCCAGGCGAGCAGTACTTC. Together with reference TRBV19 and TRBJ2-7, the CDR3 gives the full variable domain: DGGITQSPKYLFRKEGQNVTLSCEQNLNHDAMYWYRQDPGQGLRLIYYSQIVNDFQKGDIAEGYSVSREKKESFPLTVTSAQKNPTAFYLCASSISMVPGEQYFGPGTRLTVT.

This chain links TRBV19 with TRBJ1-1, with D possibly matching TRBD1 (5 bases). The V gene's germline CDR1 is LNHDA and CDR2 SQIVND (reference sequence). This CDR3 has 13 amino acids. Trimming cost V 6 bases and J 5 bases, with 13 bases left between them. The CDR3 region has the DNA TGTGCCAGTAGACGACAGCCCGGAACTGAAGCTTTCTTT. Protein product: CASRRQPGTEAFF.

The CDR3 loop is CASSRGGSSYNEQFF. As DNA, the CDR3 is TGTGCCAGTAGTCGGGGGGGGAGCTCCTACAATGAGCAGTTCTTC. The J gene is TRBJ2-1, the V gene TRBV19; 8 bases align to TRBD2. V dropped 5 bases and J dropped 0; count of bases not matched to a gene: 3. The CDR3 is 15 residues long. Germline V lookup: CDR1 LNHDA, CDR2 SQIVND (reference sequence).

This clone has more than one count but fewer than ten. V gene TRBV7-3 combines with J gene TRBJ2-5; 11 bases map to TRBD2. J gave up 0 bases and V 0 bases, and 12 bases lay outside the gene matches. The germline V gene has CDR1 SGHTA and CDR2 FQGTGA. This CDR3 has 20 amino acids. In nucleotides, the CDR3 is TGTGCCAGCAGCTTAACTGAGGTGCTAGCGGGGGGCCTGTACCAAGAGACCCAGTACTTC. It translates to CASSLTEVLAGGLYQETQYF.

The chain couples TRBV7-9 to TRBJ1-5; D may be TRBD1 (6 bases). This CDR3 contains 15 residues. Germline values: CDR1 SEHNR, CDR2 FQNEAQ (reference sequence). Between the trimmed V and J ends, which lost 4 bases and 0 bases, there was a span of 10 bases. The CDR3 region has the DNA TGTGCCAGCAGCTCCGGGACACATAGCAATCAGCCCCAGCATTTT. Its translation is CASSSGTHSNQPQHF.

CDR3 coding DNA: TGTGCCAGCAGCTCCCATTTGGGGGAGCAGTACTTC. Its protein is CASSSHLGEQYF. The chain joins TRBV7-9 to TRBJ2-7; D gene unclear. The CDR3 is made up of 12 amino acids. CDR1 is SEHNR and CDR2 is FQNEAQ in the germline V gene (reference sequence). V lost 4 bases to trimming and J lost 7 bases, with 11 bases between them.

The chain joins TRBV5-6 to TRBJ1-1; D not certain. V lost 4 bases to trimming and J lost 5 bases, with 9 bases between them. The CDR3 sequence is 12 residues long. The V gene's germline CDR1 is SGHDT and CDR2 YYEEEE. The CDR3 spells CASSLLGTEAFF. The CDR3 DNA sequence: TGTGCCAGCAGCCTCTTGGGGACTGAAGCTTTCTTT. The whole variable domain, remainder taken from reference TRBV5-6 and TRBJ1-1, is DAGVTQSPTHLIKTRGQQVTLRCSPKSGHDTVSWYQQALGQGPQFIFQYYEEEERQRGNFPDRFSGHQFPNYSSELNVNALLLGDSALYLCASSLLGTEAFFGQGTRLTVV.

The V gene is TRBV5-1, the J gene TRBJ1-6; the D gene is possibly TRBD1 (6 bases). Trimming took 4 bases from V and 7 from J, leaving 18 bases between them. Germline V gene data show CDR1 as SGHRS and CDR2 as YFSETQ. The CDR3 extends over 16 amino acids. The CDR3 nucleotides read TGCGCCAGCAGCCTAGTTCCTGACAGGTCAAATTCACCCCTCCACTTT. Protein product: CASSLVPDRSNSPLHF.

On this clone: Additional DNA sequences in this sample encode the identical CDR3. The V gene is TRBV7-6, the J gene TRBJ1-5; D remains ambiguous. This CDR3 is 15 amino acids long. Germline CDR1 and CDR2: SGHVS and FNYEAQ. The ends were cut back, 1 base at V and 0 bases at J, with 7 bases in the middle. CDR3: CASSLGAGSNQPQHF. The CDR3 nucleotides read TGTGCCAGCAGCTTAGGGGCGGGTAGCAATCAGCCCCAGCATTTT.

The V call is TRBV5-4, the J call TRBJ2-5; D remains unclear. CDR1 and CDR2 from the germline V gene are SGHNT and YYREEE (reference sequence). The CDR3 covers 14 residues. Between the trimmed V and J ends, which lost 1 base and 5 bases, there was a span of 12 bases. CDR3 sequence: CASSLYLGSETQYF. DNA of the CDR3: TGTGCCAGCAGCTTGTATTTAGGGTCGGAGACCCAGTACTTC.

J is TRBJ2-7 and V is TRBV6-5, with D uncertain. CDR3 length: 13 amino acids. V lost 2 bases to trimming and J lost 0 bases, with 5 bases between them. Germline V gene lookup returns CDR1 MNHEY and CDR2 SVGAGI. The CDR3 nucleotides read TGTGCCAGCAGTTACGGCGGCTCCTACGAGCAGTACTTC. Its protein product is CASSYGGSYEQYF.

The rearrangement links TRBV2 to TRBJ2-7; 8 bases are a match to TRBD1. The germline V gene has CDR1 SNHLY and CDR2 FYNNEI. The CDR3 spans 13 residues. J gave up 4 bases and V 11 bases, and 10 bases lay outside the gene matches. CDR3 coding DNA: TGTGCCGGCCGAGGACAGGGAGTTTACGAGCAGTACTTC. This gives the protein CAGRGQGVYEQYF.

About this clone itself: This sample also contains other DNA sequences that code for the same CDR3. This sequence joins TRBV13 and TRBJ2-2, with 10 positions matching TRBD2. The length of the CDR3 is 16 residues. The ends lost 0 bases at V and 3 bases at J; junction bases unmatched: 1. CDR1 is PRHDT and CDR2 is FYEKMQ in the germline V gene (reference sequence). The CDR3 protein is CASSLGLAGDTGELFF. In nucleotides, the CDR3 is TGTGCCAGCAGCTTAGGGCTAGCGGGAGACACCGGGGAGCTGTTTTTT.

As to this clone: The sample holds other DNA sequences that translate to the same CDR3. The CDR3 protein is CASSQRTGDEQYF. CDR3 nucleotides: TGCGCCAGCAGCCAACGGACAGGGGACGAGCAGTACTTC. V is TRBV4-1 and J is TRBJ2-7; 9 bases are shared with TRBD1. The CDR3 has 13 amino acids. Trimming took 2 bases from V and 5 from J; bases not matched to a gene: 1. The germline gives CDR1 MGHRA, CDR2 YSYEKL.